These 2 T cell receptor beta chains were all obtained from the same sample, sequenced in a study of T cell changes during pregnancy in multiple sclerosis. Some clones are missing from TCRdb's copy, which holds only in-frame ones; the method was immunoSEQ multiplex PCR. The sample consists of approximately 85,000 clones, approximately 89% of them appearing once. Here the sequenced sample was peripheral blood, taken in the first trimester of pregnancy. These receptors all stem from a female donor with multiple sclerosis, enrolled in a pregnancy study.

This clone was counted at least ten times. The J gene is TRBJ1-1, the V gene TRBV29-1; TRBD1 agrees at 8 bases. CDR3 length: 14 amino acids. CDR1 SQVTM and CDR2 ANQGSEA come from the germline V gene. The junction had 8 bases not matched to a gene; V was cut back by 6 bases and J by 2 bases. The CDR3 coding sequence is TGCAGCGTCCTACGACAGGGGTTCAACACTGAAGCTTTCTTT. This translates into CSVLRQGFNTEAFF. Drawing the rest from reference TRBV29-1 and TRBJ1-1, the complete variable domain is SAVISQKPSRDICQRGTSLTIQCQVDSQVTMMFWYRQQPGQSLTLIATANQGSEATYESGFVIDKFPISRPNLTFSTLTVSNMSPEDSSIYLCSVLRQGFNTEAFFGQGTRLTVV.

The CDR3 bases are TGTGCCTTAAAGCGCGCTAGCACAGATACGCAGTATTTT. Translating gives CALKRASTDTQYF. V gene TRBV30 combines with J gene TRBJ2-3; D not certain. Trimming left V 7 bases short and J 0 bases short, with 11 bases between. The length of the CDR3 is 13 residues. The germline CDR1 and CDR2 sequences are GTSNPN and SVGIG (reference sequence).